The 22 T cell receptor beta chains below all came from one sample that was sequenced in a study of T cells in localized non-small cell lung cancer (TCRdb year 2020). The method was the immunoSEQ multiplex PCR assay. What TCRdb holds here is the immuneACCESS table cut down to in-frame rearrangements. Part of the clones is not present; checked against another copy, under half of the missing clones reflect an unresolved V gene, and the others are unexplained. The sample data list around 2,600 clones, and 25% to 35% of these were observed just once. The ten most abundant clones make up roughly 7.4% of the sample. Sequences were derived from lung tumor tissue, sampled before any cancer treatment. These receptor sequences come from a male donor aged 60 or over with stage II squamous cell lung carcinoma.

The chain combines TRBV6-8 with TRBJ2-7, with TRBD1 matching 8 bases. Germline CDR1 is MNHGY and CDR2 is SAAAGT. The CDR3 contains 13 residues. J gave up 5 bases and V 6 bases, and 6 bases lay outside the gene matches. This CDR3 is CASSRQGFHEQYF. The CDR3 nucleotides read TGTGCCAGCAGCCGACAGGGGTTCCACGAGCAGTACTTC.

This clone was counted only a few times. The chain is built from TRBV29-1 and TRBJ2-1, with D perhaps matching TRBD1 or TRBD2 (6 bases each). V was cut by 2 bases and J by 2 bases, with 10 bases left in between. The CDR3 covers 14 residues. CDR1 and CDR2 from the germline V gene are SQVTM and ANQGSEA. CDR3 region: CSVELGGTYNEQFF. Here the CDR3 DNA reads TGCAGCGTTGAACTCGGGGGCACCTACAATGAGCAGTTCTTC.

There are a few counts of this clone. The chain carries TRBV14 and TRBJ1-2; D remains unclear. The germline CDR1 and CDR2 sequences are SGHDN and FVKESK. The V end was cut by 5 bases, the J end by 8 bases, with 15 bases between. This CDR3 has 13 residues. This CDR3 is CASSSQERMGYTF. DNA of the CDR3: TGTGCCAGCAGCTCGCAGGAGCGCATGGGCTACACCTTC.

This clone is judged medium-sized. The chain links TRBV6-8 to TRBJ1-1; D gene unclear. The CDR3 spans 13 residues. Per the germline V gene, CDR1 is MNHGY and CDR2 is SAAAGT. Trimming pared 7 bases from V and 11 bases from J, leaving 20 bases between. CDR3 DNA sequence: TGTGCCAGCAAGAGGGAGGGTGGTTTGGAGGCTTTCTTT. Translated, it gives CASKREGGLEAFF.

This clone has just one count. The J gene is TRBJ1-5, the V gene TRBV15; maybe TRBD1 (5 bases). V was pared by 2 bases and J by 4 bases, with 12 bases between. Germline CDR1 LNHNV, CDR2 YYDKDF (reference sequence). CDR3 length equals 15 residues. CDR3 DNA: TGTGCCACCAGCAGACCGAGACAGTTTAATCAGCCCCAGCATTTT. Protein sequence: CATSRPRQFNQPQHF.

This clone showed up just a few times. The chain carries TRBV19 and TRBJ1-2; TRBD1 agrees at 7 bases. V gave up 8 bases and J gave up 4 bases; unmatched junction bases: 13. The germline gives CDR1 LNHDA, CDR2 SQIVND (reference sequence). The CDR3 covers 15 residues. CDR3 loop: CASSPPGGAGYGYTF. The CDR3 DNA is TGTGCCAGTTCGCCCCCAGGGGGGGCGGGCTATGGCTACACCTTC.

This clone was observed a handful of times. The chain links TRBV18 to TRBJ1-1; D gene ambiguous. Deletions cut 6 bases from V and 0 bases from J, with 8 bases between. CDR1 KGHSH and CDR2 LQKENI come from the germline V gene. This CDR3 contains 13 residues. The CDR3 protein is CASSPPLNTEAFF. In DNA form, the CDR3 reads TGTGCCAGCTCGCCCCCATTGAACACTGAAGCTTTCTTT.

The chain has TRBV6-8 and TRBJ1-6; D unclear. The CDR3 contains 14 residues. Germline-derived CDR1 and CDR2 are MNHGY and SAAAGT. V dropped 2 bases and J dropped 3 bases, with 5 bases sitting between them. DNA for the CDR3: TGTGCCAGCAGTTACACTATCTATAATTCACCCCTCCACTTT. This codes for CASSYTIYNSPLHF.

The chain combines TRBV25-1 with TRBJ2-5, with TRBD2 matching 13 bases. The germline CDR1 and CDR2 sequences are MGHDK and SYGVNS. Trimming removed 4 bases from V and 1 base from J; junction bases left unmatched: 6. This CDR3 is built from 17 residues. The CDR3 DNA is TGTGCCAGCAGTGCCGGGACTAGCGGGATGAGCCAAGAGACCCAGTACTTC. Amino acids: CASSAGTSGMSQETQYF.

The chain carries TRBV5-1 and TRBJ1-1; perhaps TRBD1 as D (5 bases). The V end was cut by 4 bases, the J end by 1 base, with 14 bases between. The CDR3 totals 15 residues. Germline CDR1 is SGHRS and CDR2 is YFSETQ. DNA of the CDR3: TGCGCCAGCAGCGCATACGGGACGGAGAACACTGAAGCTTTCTTT. Translating it yields CASSAYGTENTEAFF.

The DNA for the CDR3 is TGCGCAAGCTCGTCCGCTTCTGGGGCCAACGTCCTGACTTTC. This sequence encodes CASSSASGANVLTF. This chain links TRBV23-1 with TRBJ2-6; D gene unclear. TRBV23-1 is an ORF for which the function is uncertain. This CDR3 is 14 amino acids long.

The count of this clone is one. The chain carries TRBV14 and TRBJ2-7; TRBD2 is a possible D gene (6 bases). Germline CDR1 SGHDN, CDR2 FVKESK. The V gene lost 1 base and the J gene lost 4 bases, with 20 bases spanning the gap. This CDR3 has 17 residues. CDR3 bases: TGTGCCAGCAGCCAAGTGTCCGGGACTCCCTATTTTTACGAGCAGTACGTC. Its protein product is CASSQVSGTPYFYEQYV.

This chain links TRBV6-8 with TRBJ2-1; weak D call: TRBD1 (5 bases). CDR3 size: 15 residues. Germline loops: CDR1 MNHGY, CDR2 SAAAGT. V was pared by 2 bases and J by 0 bases, with 8 bases between. The CDR3 DNA is TGTGCCAGCAGTTACGGGGCCCCCTCCTACAATGAGCAGTTCTTC. This codes for CASSYGAPSYNEQFF.

This chain uses TRBV18 with TRBJ2-2, with a weak D call TRBD2 (6 bases). V dropped 0 bases and J dropped 1 base, with 9 bases sitting between them. The CDR3 covers 16 residues. Germline values: CDR1 KGHSH, CDR2 LQKENI. The CDR3 loop reads CASSPPGLQNTGELFF. The CDR3 DNA reads as TGTGCCAGCTCACCACCGGGACTCCAGAACACCGGGGAGCTGTTTTTT.

This clone ranks as large. This chain links TRBV11-3 with TRBJ1-3; TRBD1 matches at 10 bases. The ends lost 4 bases at V and 1 base at J; junction bases unmatched: 10. The germline CDR1 and CDR2 sequences are SGHNT and YENEEA. CDR3 length: 18 amino acids. CDR3 sequence reads: CASSSVLGTGVSGNTIYF. CDR3 nucleotides: TGTGCCAGCAGCTCAGTTCTTGGGACAGGGGTTTCTGGAAACACCATATATTTT.

In its sample, this clone was seen a few times. The chain links TRBV19 to TRBJ2-3; 9 nucleotides agree with TRBD2. This CDR3 contains 17 residues. Looked up from germline, CDR1 is LNHDA and CDR2 is SQIVND (reference sequence). The V gene end was trimmed by 3 bases and the J gene end by 5 bases; junction bases not matched to a gene: 12. The CDR3 spells CASSILPSGRRLDTQYF. The CDR3 nucleotides are TGTGCCAGTAGTATCCTCCCGAGCGGGAGGAGATTAGATACGCAGTATTTT.

The chain is built from TRBV4-1 and TRBJ2-7; tentative D call: TRBD2 (5 bases). V dropped 3 bases and J dropped 3 bases, with 9 bases sitting between them. The CDR3 runs to 13 residues. The germline V gene has CDR1 MGHRA and CDR2 YSYEKL. The CDR3 is CASSQEVRYEQYF. CDR3 nucleotide sequence: TGCGCCAGCAGCCAGGAGGTACGCTACGAGCAGTACTTC.

The rearrangement joins TRBV19 to TRBJ1-5; D remains unclear. Trimming shortened V by 7 bases and J by 3 bases, and 10 bases separated the two germline ends. The CDR3 loop spans 13 amino acids. CDR1 is LNHDA and CDR2 is SQIVND in the germline V gene (reference sequence). The CDR3 loop is CASNNGNNQPQHF. As DNA, the CDR3 is TGTGCCAGTAATAACGGGAACAATCAGCCCCAGCATTTT.

This clone came up a few times. This chain connects TRBV9 to TRBJ1-1; maybe TRBD1 (5 bases). CDR3 length: 13 amino acids. CDR1 is SGDLS, CDR2 YYNGEE, per germline. Trimming took 1 base from V and 11 from J, leaving 15 bases between them. The CDR3 protein is CASSVTGREVAFF. CDR3 DNA: TGTGCCAGCAGCGTAACAGGAAGAGAAGTGGCTTTCTTT.

The rearrangement links TRBV19 to TRBJ2-5, with D possibly matching TRBD1 (5 bases). V lost 8 bases, J lost 4 bases, and 14 bases lay in between. CDR1 and CDR2 (germline): LNHDA, SQIVND (reference sequence). This CDR3 region has 13 residues. The CDR3 sequence: CASSGRVRETQYF. In DNA form, the CDR3 reads TGTGCCAGTTCGGGCAGGGTAAGAGAGACCCAGTACTTC.

The rearrangement joins TRBV14 to TRBJ2-5; TRBD2 matches 12 bases. The CDR3 is made up of 15 amino acids. The germline CDR1 and CDR2 sequences are SGHDN and FVKESK. After removal of 6 bases from V and 2 bases from J, the junction contained 4 bases not matched to a gene. The CDR3 region has the DNA TGTGCCAGCAGTCTTCTAGCGGGAGGGCAAGAGACCCAGTACTTC. Protein: CASSLLAGGQETQYF.

The chain's CDR3 is CASSPPYGGVTDTQYF. CDR3 DNA: TGTGCCAGCTCACCTCCTTACGGGGGGGTCACAGATACGCAGTATTTT. The V and J genes are TRBV18 and TRBJ2-3; TRBD2 aligns across 8 bases. This CDR3 comprises 16 residues. The V gene end was trimmed by 3 bases and the J gene end by 2 bases; junction bases not matched to a gene: 7. CDR1 is KGHSH, CDR2 LQKENI, per germline.